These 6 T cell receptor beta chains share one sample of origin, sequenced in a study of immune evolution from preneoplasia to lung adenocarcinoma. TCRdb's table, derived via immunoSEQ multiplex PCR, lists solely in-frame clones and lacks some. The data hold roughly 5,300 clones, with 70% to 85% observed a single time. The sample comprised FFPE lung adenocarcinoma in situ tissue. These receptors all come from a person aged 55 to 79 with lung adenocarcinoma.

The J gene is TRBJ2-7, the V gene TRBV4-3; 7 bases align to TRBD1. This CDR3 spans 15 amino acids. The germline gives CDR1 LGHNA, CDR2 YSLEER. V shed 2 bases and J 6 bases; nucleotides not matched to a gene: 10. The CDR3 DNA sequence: TGCGCCAGCAGCCAAACAGGGGCTGGTACTAGCGAGCAGTACTTC. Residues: CASSQTGAGTSEQYF.

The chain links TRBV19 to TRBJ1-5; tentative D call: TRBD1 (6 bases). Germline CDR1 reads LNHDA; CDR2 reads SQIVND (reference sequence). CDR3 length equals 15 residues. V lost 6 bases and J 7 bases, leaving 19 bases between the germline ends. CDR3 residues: CASSTSPQGQQPQHF. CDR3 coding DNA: TGTGCCAGTAGCACCTCCCCGCAGGGGCAACAGCCCCAGCATTTT.

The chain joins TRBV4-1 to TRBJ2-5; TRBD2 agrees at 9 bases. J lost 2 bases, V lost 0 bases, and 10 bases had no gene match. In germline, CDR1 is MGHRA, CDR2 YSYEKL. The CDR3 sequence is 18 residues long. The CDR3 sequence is CASSQEEGGLAKQETQYF. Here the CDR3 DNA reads TGCGCCAGCAGCCAAGAAGAAGGAGGACTAGCGAAACAAGAGACCCAGTACTTC.

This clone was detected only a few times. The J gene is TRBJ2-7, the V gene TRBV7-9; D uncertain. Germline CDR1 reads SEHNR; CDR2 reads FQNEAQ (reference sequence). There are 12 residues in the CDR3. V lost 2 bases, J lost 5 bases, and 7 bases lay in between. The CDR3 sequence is CASSLISHEQYF. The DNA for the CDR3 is TGTGCCAGCAGCTTAATATCCCACGAGCAGTACTTC. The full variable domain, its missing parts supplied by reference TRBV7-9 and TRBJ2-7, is DTGVSQNPRHKITKRGQNVTFRCDPISEHNRLYWYRQTLGQGPEFLTYFQNEAQLEKSRLLSDRFSAERPKGSFSTLEIQRTEQGDSAMYLCASSLISHEQYFGPGTRLTVT.

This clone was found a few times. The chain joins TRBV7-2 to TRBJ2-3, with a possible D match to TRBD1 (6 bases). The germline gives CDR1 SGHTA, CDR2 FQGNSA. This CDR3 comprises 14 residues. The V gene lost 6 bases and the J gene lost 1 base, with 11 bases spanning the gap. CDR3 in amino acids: CASRTQGGTDTQYF. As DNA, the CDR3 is TGTGCCAGCAGGACACAGGGCGGCACAGATACGCAGTATTTT.

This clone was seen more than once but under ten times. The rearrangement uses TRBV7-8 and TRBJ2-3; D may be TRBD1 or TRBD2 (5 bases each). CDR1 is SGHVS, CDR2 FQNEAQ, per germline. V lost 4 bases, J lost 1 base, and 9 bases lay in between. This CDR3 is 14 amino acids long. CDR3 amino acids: CASSSRDRTDTQYF. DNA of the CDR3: TGTGCCAGCAGCTCTCGGGACCGCACAGATACGCAGTATTTT.